This T cell receptor (beta chain) was recorded in a study of cytomegalovirus exposure and HLA in healthy donors. 13 Jbeta primers and 60 Vbeta primers were used for the PCR. TCRdb's copy holds only in-frame clones and misses some; the assay was immunoSEQ multiplex PCR. The sample has over 150,000 clones, roughly 80% seen once. The CDR3 has 14 residues. Between the trimmed V and J ends, which lost 7 bases and 7 bases, there was a span of 14 bases. Germline CDR1 reads MDHEN; CDR2 reads SYDVKM. The rearrangement uses TRBV28 and TRBJ1-6; D uncertain. Sequencing used PBMCs. The receptor's source is a young man in good health and CMV-seronegative. The chain's CDR3 is CASTPPDSNSPLHF. DNA for the CDR3: TGTGCCAGCACCCCTCCCGACTCCAATTCACCCCTCCACTTT.